This T cell receptor beta chain appears in the sequencing data of a study of blood T cell repertoires in COVID-19. At the level of the study: From the United States, Italy and Spain came samples of acute and convalescent COVID-19. Sample material is recorded as cDNA or gDNA derived from T cells, B-cell-depleted T cells, or PBMCs.

The V gene's germline CDR1 is MDHEN and CDR2 SYDVKM. The CDR3 extends over 12 amino acids. V was pared by 9 bases and J by 7 bases, with 6 bases of the junction left unmatched. Per the original methods: Reference gene primer amplification gave estimated nucleated cell counts. Sequenced by immunoSEQ multiplex PCR; TCRdb stores in-frame clones only, minus some. The D gene and trimming were derived from the DNA, and the V and J assignments and clone size from that table. The sample has about 150,000 clones; roughly 86% are singletons. V and J are TRBV28 and TRBJ1-2; 9 bases align to TRBD1. The sample consisted of peripheral blood. The receptor comes from a man in his forties or fifties with active or convalescent COVID-19. Written as DNA, the CDR3 is TGTGCCAGAGGACAGGGGCGTCTTGGCTACACCTTC. Translation: CARGQGRLGYTF.